This TCR beta chain emerged from a study of T-cell reconstitution after alpha-beta-depleted transplantation in children (dated by TCRdb to the mid-2010s). Regarding the research as a whole: The study quantitatively tracked T-cell immune reconstitution after TCRalphabeta/CD19-depleted allogeneic hematopoietic cell transplantation in children using TCR repertoire profiling.

Library generation was performed with PCR. This sample was sequenced with an Illumina HiSeq 2500. To normalize quantification of the TCRbeta repertoire, the TCR libraries were built with molecular barcoding that relied on unique molecular identifiers. The public reads were reanalyzed by TCRdb: fastp trimming at Q25, MiXCR alignment, in-frame beta chains only. Every distinct CDR3 protein forms one entry, paired with its most common genes and DNA. The sample has some 490,000 distinct CDR3 sequences on record, around 12% of them singletons. About 5.4% of the sample is in the top ten clones. Spanning cysteine to phenylalanine, the CDR3 consists of 15 amino acids. CDR3 DNA is the only sequence kept; it has 45 bases, read in frame from the first base. V drops 4 bases and J drops 0 bases, leaving 10 bases in between. In the germline V gene (reference sequence), CDR1 corresponds to SEHNR and CDR2 to FQNEAQ.

Comment on this clonotype: Its binding antigen is unknown. Base qualities were left out, and no much larger clone turns up one base away.

This specimen was PBMCs from the stem cell graft donor, taken from the stem cell graft. The chain joins TRBV7-9 to TRBJ1-3, with no confident D gene call. The sequence came from a human donor who donated a stem cell graft to a child with combined immunodeficiency. The nucleotide sequence is given as TGTGCCAGCAGCTATGGGCAGAACTCTGGAAACACCATATATTTT. This translates into CASSYGQNSGNTIYF.